Below, 28 T cell receptor beta chains from the same sample are listed, as sequenced in a study of T-cell reconstitution after alpha-beta-depleted transplantation in children. Preparing the TCRbeta library involved the use of unique molecular identifiers. Each CDR3 protein is one row after TCRdb ran MiXCR on the PCR reads. The table records around 600,000 distinct CDR3 sequences, 15% to 20% of them present only once. The sample consisted of PBMCs from the stem cell graft donor, taken from the stem cell graft. These receptors were collected from a human donor who donated a stem cell graft to a child with acute myeloid leukemia.

The sample holds a few counts of this clonotype. The chain employs TRBV30 and TRBJ2-1; the match to TRBD2 covers 7 bases. In germline, CDR1 is GTSNPN, CDR2 SVGIG (reference sequence). The junction had 8 bases not matched to a gene; V was cut back by 3 bases and J by 9 bases. CDR3 size: 13 residues. The CDR3 loop reads CAWRRRREGEQFF. The CDR3 bases are TGTGCCTGGAGAAGGAGAAGGGAGGGTGAGCAGTTCTTC.

This clonotype showed up just a few times. The V and J genes are TRBV27 and TRBJ2-7; D is unclear. This CDR3 is 13 amino acids long. V shed 8 bases and J shed 3 bases, with 14 bases lying between them. Germline CDR1 is MNHEY and CDR2 is SMNVEV (reference sequence). The CDR3 region is CASGSSPGYEQYV. In DNA form, the CDR3 reads TGTGCCAGCGGATCATCGCCGGGCTACGAGCAGTACGTC.

This sequence joins TRBV6-2 or TRBV6-3 and TRBJ2-5; D is ambiguous. CDR1 MNHEY and CDR2 SVGEGT come from the germline V gene. Trimming pared 0 bases from V and 1 base from J, leaving 9 bases between. This CDR3 comprises 15 residues. CDR3 amino acids: CASSYSMNPQETQYF. In DNA, the CDR3 is TGTGCCAGCAGTTACTCGATGAACCCCCAAGAGACCCAGTACTTC.

This clonotype showed up many times. The gene calls are TRBV12-3 or TRBV12-4 and TRBJ1-1, with D uncertain. The V and J ends lost 3 bases and 4 bases respectively, with 12 bases between them. This CDR3 is 14 amino acids long. The CDR3 protein is CASSFTPGSTEAFF. The CDR3 DNA sequence: TGTGCCAGCAGTTTCACCCCCGGGAGCACTGAAGCTTTCTTT.

The rearrangement joins TRBV20-1 to TRBJ2-7; 8 bases fit TRBD2. Looked up from germline, CDR1 is DFQATT and CDR2 is SNEGSKA (reference sequence). This CDR3 contains 14 residues. CDR3: CSARGGLGTYEQCV. CDR3 in DNA: TGCAGTGCTAGAGGGGGACTAGGGACCTACGAGCAGTGCGTC.

Many counts were recorded for this clonotype. The DNA of the CDR3 is TGCAGTGCTTCTCCGACCCCCTACGAGCAGTACTTC. This encodes CSASPTPYEQYF. The V and J genes are TRBV20-1 and TRBJ2-7; D gene ambiguous. This CDR3 region has 12 residues. V lost 5 bases and J lost 2, with 10 bases in between. Germline lookup yields CDR1 DFQATT and CDR2 SNEGSKA (reference sequence).

This clonotype was detected only a few times. V usage is TRBV7-9 and J usage is TRBJ2-7; 8 nucleotides match TRBD1. The CDR3 spans 15 residues. V was pared by 1 base and J by 4 bases, with 6 bases of the junction left unmatched. CDR1 is SEHNR and CDR2 is FQNEAQ in the germline V gene (reference sequence). The CDR3 sequence: CASSLGQGMRYEQYF. The CDR3 nucleotides read TGTGCCAGCAGCTTAGGACAGGGGATGAGGTACGAGCAGTACTTC.

This clonotype was detected once. V is TRBV6-2 or TRBV6-3 and J is TRBJ1-4; TRBD1 aligns across 8 bases. The V segment lost 0 bases and the J segment 8 bases; nucleotides outside the gene matches: 11. This CDR3 region has 17 residues. CDR1 is MNHEY, CDR2 SVGEGT, per germline. CDR3 sequence (DNA): TGTGCCAGCAGTTACTCGTCCAGGGGGCTCTACGAAGAAAAACTGTTTTTT. Residues: CASSYSSRGLYEEKLFF.

This clonotype showed up just a few times. The chain carries TRBV6-2 or TRBV6-3 and TRBJ1-5; TRBD1 aligns across 11 bases. This CDR3 region has 16 residues. Trimming removed 4 bases from V and 7 bases from J; junction bases left unmatched: 9. The V gene's germline CDR1 is MNHEY and CDR2 SVGEGT. CDR3 sequence reads: CASSSTDRGRQQPQHF. The CDR3 nucleotides read TGTGCCAGCAGTTCCACGGACAGGGGGCGTCAGCAGCCCCAGCATTTT.

The chain has TRBV4-1 and TRBJ2-1; the match to TRBD1 covers 7 bases. V was clipped by 0 bases and J by 7 bases; unmatched bases: 3. Germline V gives CDR1 MGHRA, CDR2 YSYEKL. The CDR3 covers 14 residues. The CDR3 DNA sequence: TGCGCCAGCAGCCAAGAGGGACAGCGAAATGAGCAGTTCTTC. Protein sequence: CASSQEGQRNEQFF.

In its sample, this clonotype was seen a few times. The rearrangement uses TRBV11-2 and TRBJ2-7, with a tentative D call TRBD1 (7 bases). V lost 0 bases, J lost 4 bases, and 10 bases lay in between. Germline V gene lookup returns CDR1 SGHAT and CDR2 FQNNGV. This CDR3 is 14 amino acids long. CDR3 DNA sequence: TGTGCCAGCAGCTTAGAACAGGGGAGGTACGAGCAGTACGTC. Amino acids: CASSLEQGRYEQYV.

This clonotype was seen ten or more times. This chain uses TRBV12-3 or TRBV12-4 with TRBJ2-5, with D perhaps TRBD2 (5 bases). The V and J ends lost 5 bases and 5 bases respectively, with 12 bases between them. The CDR3 covers 13 residues. The CDR3 DNA sequence: TGTGCCAGCAGTCGGGTTAGGGAGGAGACCCAGTACTTC. Translated: CASSRVREETQYF.

V is TRBV7-2 and J is TRBJ2-1, with 8 bases lining up with TRBD2. CDR1 SGHTA and CDR2 FQGNSA come from the germline V gene. The CDR3 runs to 14 residues. Germline trimming cut 3 bases from V and 12 bases from J; bases unmatched to any gene: 10. The DNA of the CDR3 is TGTGCCAGCAGCTTTGCCCTCACTAGCGGTGTGCAGTTCTTC. It yields the protein CASSFALTSGVQFF.

This clonotype has at least ten counts. This chain links TRBV4-3 with TRBJ2-1; no firm D call. The V gene's germline CDR1 is LGHNA and CDR2 YSLEER. The V and J ends lost 5 bases and 0 bases respectively, with 11 bases between them. The CDR3 extends over 15 amino acids. DNA of the CDR3: TGCGCCAGCAGCGACACTAAGAGCTCCTACAATGAGCAGTTCTTC. Its protein product is CASSDTKSSYNEQFF.

The chain has TRBV12-3 or TRBV12-4 and TRBJ2-3; possible D gene TRBD2, 6 bases. The V and J ends lost 7 bases and 4 bases respectively, with 21 bases between them. The CDR3 length is 16 residues. For the CDR3, the DNA is TGTGCCAGCACTCTGAGGACTATCTTAGGGGCAGATACGCAGTATTTT. This gives the protein CASTLRTILGADTQYF.

This clonotype was observed a handful of times. V gene TRBV11-1 combines with J gene TRBJ1-2; 7 positions match TRBD1. Trimming at V came to 5 bases and at J to 4 bases, leaving 10 bases not matched to a gene. The CDR3 sequence is 15 residues long. Germline loops: CDR1 SGHAT, CDR2 FQDESV (reference sequence). The CDR3 coding sequence is TGTGCCAGCAGCCCGCCACAGGGGAGTGTCTATGGCTACACCTTC. Its protein is CASSPPQGSVYGYTF.

The chain uses TRBV15 and TRBJ2-7; D is ambiguous. Trimming pared 3 bases from V and 4 bases from J, leaving 19 bases between. CDR3 length equals 16 residues. Germline V CDR1 and CDR2: LNHNV, YYDKDF (reference sequence). The CDR3 coding sequence is TGTGCCACCAGCAGTTTTGGAACAGAGAATCTTTACGAGCAGTACTTC. This encodes CATSSFGTENLYEQYF. The full variable domain, completed using reference TRBV15 and TRBJ2-7, is DAMVIQNPRYQVTQFGKPVTLSCSQTLNHNVMYWYQQKSSQAPKLLFHYYDKDFNNEADTPDNFQSRRPNTSFCFLDIRSPGLGDTAMYLCATSSFGTENLYEQYFGPGTRLTVT.

This clonotype was recorded at least ten times. The gene calls are TRBV29-1 and TRBJ1-2, with D uncertain. The CDR3 extends over 15 amino acids. Germline CDR1 and CDR2: SQVTM and ANQGSEA. V lost 0 bases, J lost 2 bases, and 13 bases lay in between. In DNA, the CDR3 is TGCAGCGTTGAAGATCTTGGCAAAGGAAACTATGGCTACACCTTC. Translated, it gives CSVEDLGKGNYGYTF.

This clonotype was picked up a small number of times. The chain has TRBV7-9 and TRBJ2-7, with D possibly TRBD1 on 5 matching bases. Per the germline V gene, CDR1 is SEHNR and CDR2 is FQNEAQ (reference sequence). The ends were cut back, 7 bases at V and 2 bases at J, with 12 bases in the middle. The CDR3 consists of 13 residues. The CDR3 region has the DNA TGTGCCAGCATGGGGCAGGGCCCCTACGAGCAGTACTTC. Translated: CASMGQGPYEQYF.

This clonotype was observed a handful of times. This sequence joins TRBV7-2 and TRBJ1-5; D remains unclear. The CDR3 has 15 amino acids. Germline assignment: CDR1 SGHTA and CDR2 FQGNSA. V shed 0 bases and J shed 2 bases, with 8 bases lying between them. CDR3 region: CASSLARDGNQPQHF. In DNA, the CDR3 is TGTGCCAGCAGCTTAGCCCGGGATGGCAATCAGCCCCAGCATTTT.

The sample holds a few counts of this clonotype. The V and J genes are TRBV6-2 or TRBV6-3 and TRBJ1-1; no reliable D call. Germline CDR1 reads MNHEY; CDR2 reads SVGEGT. This CDR3 spans 14 amino acids. V was clipped by 3 bases and J by 6 bases, with 14 bases between them. CDR3 bases: TGTGCCAGCAGTTATGCACTTACCTCCGCTGAAGCTTTCTTT. Protein product: CASSYALTSAEAFF.

This clonotype has at least ten counts. V gene TRBV29-1 combines with J gene TRBJ2-2; 9 bases are shared with TRBD1. Germline CDR1 and CDR2: SQVTM and ANQGSEA. The ends lost 7 bases at V and 2 bases at J; junction bases unmatched: 5. The length of the CDR3 is 14 residues. The CDR3 sequence: CSAYRGLNTGELFF. CDR3 DNA sequence: TGCAGCGCCTACAGGGGGCTAAACACCGGGGAGCTGTTTTTT.

A few counts support this clonotype. For the CDR3, the DNA is TGTGCCAGCAGCTTTTACAGGGGGCTAACCGGCGAGCAGTACTTC. Residues: CASSFYRGLTGEQYF. The chain combines TRBV7-2 with TRBJ2-7, with 9 bases matching TRBD1. CDR1 is SGHTA and CDR2 is FQGNSA in the germline V gene. This CDR3 has 15 residues. Unmatched junction bases numbered 9, after V lost 3 bases and J lost 6 bases.

This clonotype came up many times. The CDR3 loop reads CSARLPGQGYEQYF. The CDR3 DNA is TGCAGTGCTAGACTCCCGGGACAGGGGTACGAGCAGTACTTC. V is TRBV20-1 and J is TRBJ2-7; 10 bases match TRBD1. Germline V gene data show CDR1 as DFQATT and CDR2 as SNEGSKA (reference sequence). The V segment lost 2 bases and the J segment 4 bases; nucleotides outside the gene matches: 5. The CDR3 covers 14 residues.

At least ten counts were recorded for this clonotype. The chain carries TRBV29-1 and TRBJ2-2; tentatively, D is TRBD1 or TRBD2 (6 bases each). Trimming left V 5 bases short and J 4 bases short, with 11 bases between. Per the germline V gene, CDR1 is SQVTM and CDR2 is ANQGSEA. The CDR3 totals 13 residues. The CDR3 sequence: CSVSQGGTGELFF. CDR3 coding DNA: TGCAGCGTTTCACAGGGAGGCACCGGGGAGCTGTTTTTT.

This chain joins TRBV6-1 and TRBJ2-5; 8 bases line up with TRBD2. Germline V gene lookup returns CDR1 MNHNS and CDR2 SASEGT. Losses at the gene ends were 6 bases for V and 4 bases for J; bases not matched to a gene: 10. The CDR3 loop spans 15 amino acids. This CDR3 is CASSVSGRVGETQYF. In DNA form, the CDR3 reads TGTGCCAGCAGCGTCAGCGGGAGAGTCGGAGAGACCCAGTACTTC.

This clonotype appeared many times. The rearrangement joins TRBV2 to TRBJ2-1; 14 bases agree with TRBD2. The CDR3 contains 16 residues. Germline V gives CDR1 SNHLY, CDR2 FYNNEI. After removal of 6 bases from V and 3 bases from J, the junction contained 4 bases not matched to a gene. The CDR3 sequence: CASRGLAGAGYNEQFF. CDR3 DNA sequence: TGTGCCAGCAGGGGACTAGCGGGGGCTGGCTACAATGAGCAGTTCTTC.

On this clonotype itself: An end of the junction does not agree with germline; a read error may underlie this. This chain connects TRBV20-1 to TRBJ1-4; 8 bases align to TRBD1. Germline CDR1 is DFQATT and CDR2 is SNEGSKA (reference sequence). The CDR3 is 16 amino acids. DNA for the CDR3: TGCTGTGCTAGTTCCCTTCGACAGGGGCCGGGTGAAAAACTGTTTTTT. Amino acids: CCASSLRQGPGEKLFF.